The present T cell receptor beta chain was sequenced within a study of blood T cell repertoires in COVID-19. For the study at large: From the United States, Italy and Spain came samples of acute and convalescent COVID-19. PBMCs, B-cell-depleted T cells, or T cells were the source of the cDNA or gDNA that made up the material.

As handled by the study authors: Estimation of nucleated cell counts was performed using reference gene primer amplification. Only in-frame clones appear in the TCRdb table, and some are missing; sequencing was by immunoSEQ multiplex PCR. Clone size and V and J calls were adopted from that table, with D and trimming inferred from the DNA. This sample has about 410,000 clones, with about nine tenths found just once. What was sequenced was peripheral blood. This receptor was identified in a woman in her twenties or thirties with active or convalescent COVID-19.

CDR3 bases: TGTGCCAGCAGCTTCGGTGCCAGCGGGGGGGCCAAAGATAAGACCCAGTACTTC. Translating it yields CASSFGASGGAKDKTQYF. The chain links TRBV7-2 to TRBJ2-5; 10 nucleotides match TRBD2. This CDR3 is built from 18 residues. Germline V lookup: CDR1 SGHTA, CDR2 FQGNSA. V dropped 3 bases and J dropped 6; count of bases not matched to a gene: 16. The full variable domain, with the rest looked up from reference TRBV7-2 and TRBJ2-5, is GAGVSQSPSNKVTEKGKDVELRCDPISGHTALYWYRQSLGQGLEFLIYFQGNSAPDKSGLPSDRFSAERTGGSVSTLTIQRTQQEDSAVYLCASSFGASGGAKDKTQYFGPGTRLLVL.